Below, 13 T cell receptor beta chains from the same sample are listed, as sequenced in a study of T cells in Graves' hyperthyroidism and ophthalmopathy. Researchers took RNA transcripts and amplified the TCR beta CDR3 regions from them. HTBI primers were employed in a first-round RT-PCR of the TCR CDR3. TCRdb used MiXCR to reprocess the multiplex PCR reads, holding one entry per CDR3 protein. The data hold about 200,000 distinct CDR3 sequences, with 17% observed a single time. Sequencing was done on a sample of blood. Receptors were obtained from a woman aged 45-59 years with Graves' hyperthyroidism.

This clonotype has a handful of counts. The rearrangement uses TRBV7-9 and TRBJ2-5; 12 bases map to TRBD2. The CDR3 length is 16 residues. Germline V gene sequence: CDR1 SEHNR, CDR2 FQNEAQ (reference sequence). Unmatched junction bases numbered 4, after V lost 3 bases and J lost 2 bases. CDR3 sequence: CASSFASGRGQETQYF. In DNA, the CDR3 is TGTGCCAGCAGCTTCGCTAGCGGGAGGGGGCAAGAGACCCAGTACTTC.

The V gene is TRBV5-6, the J gene TRBJ1-6; a possible D gene is TRBD1 (5 bases). With 2 bases removed from V and 9 bases from J, the gap between germline ends came to 15 bases. The CDR3 loop spans 15 amino acids. CDR1 is SGHDT, CDR2 YYEEEE, per germline. CDR3 sequence: CASSLRRGTGSPLHF. The DNA for the CDR3 is TGTGCCAGCAGCTTACGGAGGGGAACCGGTTCACCCCTCCACTTT. The complete variable domain, with remaining parts taken from reference TRBV5-6 and TRBJ1-6, reads DAGVTQSPTHLIKTRGQQVTLRCSPKSGHDTVSWYQQALGQGPQFIFQYYEEEERQRGNFPDRFSGHQFPNYSSELNVNALLLGDSALYLCASSLRRGTGSPLHFGNGTRLTVT.

This chain uses TRBV9 with TRBJ2-7; 7 nucleotides agree with TRBD1. Trimming took 0 bases from V and 4 from J; bases not matched to a gene: 7. CDR1 is SGDLS and CDR2 is YYNGEE in the germline V gene. The CDR3 consists of 15 residues. CDR3 residues: CASSVDIGGVYEQYF. CDR3 bases: TGTGCCAGCAGCGTAGATATAGGGGGCGTGTACGAGCAGTACTTC.

J is TRBJ2-5 and V is TRBV20-1, with TRBD2 matching over 9 bases. With V trimmed by 0 bases and J by 4 bases, 6 bases remained unmatched. Germline loops: CDR1 DFQATT, CDR2 SNEGSKA (reference sequence). The CDR3 has 15 residues. The CDR3 sequence is CSARDLREGRETQYF. Here the CDR3 DNA reads TGCAGTGCTAGAGATTTGCGGGAGGGCCGAGAGACCCAGTACTTC.

The rearrangement joins TRBV19 to TRBJ2-5; the D is unclear. The CDR3 contains 12 residues. Germline lookup yields CDR1 LNHDA and CDR2 SQIVND (reference sequence). The V end lost 4 bases, the J end lost 5 bases, and 8 bases lay between the germline ends. CDR3 amino acids: CASSTAYETQYF. In DNA, the CDR3 is TGTGCCAGTAGTACCGCGTATGAGACCCAGTACTTC. Combining the CDR3 with reference TRBV19 and TRBJ2-5 gives the whole variable domain DGGITQSPKYLFRKEGQNVTLSCEQNLNHDAMYWYRQDPGQGLRLIYYSQIVNDFQKGDIAEGYSVSREKKESFPLTVTSAQKNPTAFYLCASSTAYETQYFGPGTRLLVL.

This clonotype has ten or more counts. The chain uses TRBV11-3 and TRBJ2-1, with TRBD1 as a possible D gene (6 bases). Between the trimmed V and J ends, which lost 4 bases and 8 bases, there was a span of 18 bases. The CDR3 runs to 15 residues. Germline values: CDR1 SGHNT, CDR2 YENEEA. For the CDR3, the DNA is TGTGCCAGCAGCTCGCCTACCCCAGGGGCGCATGAGCAGTTCTTC. Translating gives CASSSPTPGAHEQFF. Full variable domain (outside the CDR3, taken from reference TRBV11-3 and TRBJ2-1): EAGVVQSPRYKIIEKKQPVAFWCNPISGHNTLYWYLQNLGQGPELLIRYENEEAVDDSQLPKDRFSAERLKGVDSTLKIQPAELGDSAVYLCASSSPTPGAHEQFFGPGTRLTVL.

This clonotype was observed at least ten times. The chain recombines TRBV2 with TRBJ2-1, with TRBD2 matching 10 bases. CDR1 is SNHLY and CDR2 is FYNNEI in the germline V gene. The CDR3 runs to 17 residues. V lost 11 bases and J lost 0; bases outside the gene matches: 13. CDR3 region: CAYPPRTSGRSYNEQFF. CDR3 DNA: TGTGCCTACCCCCCTCGGACTAGCGGTCGCTCCTACAATGAGCAGTTCTTC.

This clonotype was seen ten or more times. The V and J genes are TRBV3-1 and TRBJ1-2, with a possible D match to TRBD1 (5 bases). The CDR3 length is 14 residues. Germline CDR1 reads LGHDT; CDR2 reads YNNKEL (reference sequence). Trimming pared 1 base from V and 6 bases from J, leaving 12 bases between. The CDR3 spells CASSQGAGTDGYTF. CDR3 nucleotide sequence: TGTGCCAGCAGCCAAGGGGCAGGGACGGATGGCTACACCTTC.

The table lists this clonotype with a count of one. V gene TRBV20-1 combines with J gene TRBJ2-1; TRBD2 matches 7 bases. The CDR3 covers 16 residues. V was clipped by 2 bases and J by 2 bases; unmatched bases: 9. Germline assignment: CDR1 DFQATT and CDR2 SNEGSKA (reference sequence). The CDR3 nucleotides are TGCAGTGCTAGAACATCTCTAGCGGAAACCTACAATGAGCAGTTCTTC. Its protein product is CSARTSLAETYNEQFF.

This clonotype came up many times. This chain joins TRBV12-3 or TRBV12-4 and TRBJ2-4; possibly TRBD1 for D (5 bases). Deletions cut 5 bases from V and 1 base from J, with 12 bases between. CDR3 size: 15 residues. Here the CDR3 reads CASSTLGPAKNIQYF. In nucleotides, the CDR3 is TGTGCCAGCAGTACTTTGGGGCCGGCCAAAAACATTCAGTACTTC.

There are many counts of this clonotype. CDR3 residues: CSAPGLRLNYEQYF. The CDR3 nucleotides read TGCAGTGCTCCCGGTCTAAGGTTGAATTACGAGCAGTACTTC. The gene calls are TRBV20-1 and TRBJ2-7; D not resolved. The ends were cut back, 5 bases at V and 4 bases at J, with 18 bases in the middle. This CDR3 spans 14 amino acids. The germline V gene encodes CDR1 DFQATT and CDR2 SNEGSKA (reference sequence).

The chain employs TRBV11-2 and TRBJ2-2; TRBD2 is a possible D gene (6 bases). The CDR3 is 15 amino acids. V lost 1 base and J 7 bases, leaving 13 bases between the germline ends. The V gene's germline CDR1 is SGHAT and CDR2 FQNNGV. The CDR3 sequence: CASSLGGGANGELFF. For the CDR3, the DNA is TGTGCCAGCAGCTTAGGAGGAGGGGCAAACGGGGAGCTGTTTTTT.

This clonotype has only a few counts. The rearrangement uses TRBV6-1 and TRBJ1-2; 7 bases agree with TRBD1. Losses at the gene ends were 5 bases for V and 3 bases for J; bases not matched to a gene: 12. The CDR3 sequence is 16 residues long. CDR1 is MNHNS and CDR2 is SASEGT in the germline V gene. The CDR3 nucleotides are TGTGCCAGCAGTAATTTTTTGACAGGGTCGGACTATGGCTACACCTTC. This sequence encodes CASSNFLTGSDYGYTF.